Each of the 18 T cell receptor beta chains below was sequenced from the same sample in a study of T cell clusters in autoimmune cytopenias. One tube held mixed TRB-A and TRB-B primer pools for touch-down PCR. No DNA is given; TCRdb re-called the multiplex PCR reads and lists each CDR3 protein once. The sample yields thousands of distinct CDR3 sequences, of which the top ten take up approximately 40%. Each sample's input was 250 ng genomic DNA, roughly 40,000 genome equivalents. Another study also made use of these data, one on T cell repertoires in aging, cancer and after chemotherapy.

Sequenced input: peripheral blood. All receptors derive from a human donor in good health.

The rearrangement joins TRBV27 to TRBJ2-7. Germline lookup yields CDR1 MNHEY and CDR2 SMNVEV (reference sequence). There are 14 residues in the CDR3. The chain's CDR3 is CASSLMAGPYEQYF.

This chain connects TRBV27 to TRBJ2-1. The V gene's germline CDR1 is MNHEY and CDR2 SMNVEV (reference sequence). The CDR3 covers 13 residues. The CDR3 protein is CASSLLGNNEQFF.

The chain is built from TRBV12-3 or TRBV12-4 and TRBJ1-2. The CDR3 extends over 14 amino acids. The CDR3 sequence: CASSFFVANYGYTF.

This sequence joins TRBV6-5 and TRBJ1-2; absent DNA, TCRdb's TRBD1 call cannot be checked. The CDR3 runs to 13 residues. Germline V gene sequence: CDR1 MNHEY, CDR2 SVGAGI. The CDR3 here is CASSSGHNYGYTF.

The V and J genes are TRBV6-2 or TRBV6-3 and TRBJ2-3. Per germline, CDR1 MNHEY and CDR2 SVGEGT. The CDR3 contains 13 residues. The CDR3 loop is CASSYKETDTQYF.

This clonotype registers medium-sized by frequency. The V gene is TRBV6-5, the J gene TRBJ2-7; TCRdb outputs TRBD2, but without DNA this stays unchecked. Looked up from germline, CDR1 is MNHEY and CDR2 is SVGAGI. The CDR3 contains 15 residues. CDR3 protein: CASKRTGTRLGEQYF.

V and J are TRBV5-5 and TRBJ2-4; TCRdb calls TRBD2, which cannot be checked without DNA. Germline-derived CDR1 and CDR2 are SGHKS and YYEKEE (reference sequence). This CDR3 region has 21 residues. CDR3 residues: CASSRGLAGGTELLAKNIQYF.

The rearrangement joins TRBV15 to TRBJ1-6; TCRdb designates TRBD1, a call that cannot be tested without DNA. The CDR3 extends over 14 amino acids. From germline, CDR1 is LNHNV and CDR2 YYDKDF (reference sequence). The CDR3 spells CATSRGDRNSPLHF.

This chain uses TRBV6-4 with TRBJ2-7; TCRdb calls TRBD2, which cannot be checked without DNA. This CDR3 is 15 amino acids long. Germline loops: CDR1 MRHNA, CDR2 SNTAGT. The CDR3 loop is CASSVAGGTPYEQYF.

The chain combines TRBV6-4 with TRBJ2-1; TCRdb outputs TRBD2, but without DNA this stays unchecked. CDR1 and CDR2 (germline): MRHNA, SNTAGT. The CDR3 loop spans 14 amino acids. CDR3 region: CASSGLAGGNEQFF.

This rearrangement joins TRBV6-2 or TRBV6-3 to TRBJ2-7. This CDR3 spans 12 amino acids. The germline gives CDR1 MNHEY, CDR2 SVGEGT. CDR3 region: CASSRERGEQYF.

The chain employs TRBV19 and TRBJ2-7; TCRdb proposes TRBD1, but this gene call is untestable without DNA. The CDR3 totals 15 residues. Germline V gene sequence: CDR1 LNHDA, CDR2 SQIVND (reference sequence). CDR3 sequence: CASSTYLNREYEQYF.

Measured by frequency, this clonotype is medium-sized (0.01 to 0.1%). The chain carries TRBV29-1 and TRBJ1-1. CDR3 size: 11 residues. In germline, CDR1 is SQVTM, CDR2 ANQGSEA. The CDR3 sequence is CSVGDTREAFF. Combining the CDR3 with reference TRBV29-1 and TRBJ1-1 gives the whole variable domain SAVISQKPSRDICQRGTSLTIQCQVDSQVTMMFWYRQQPGQSLTLIATANQGSEATYESGFVIDKFPISRPNLTFSTLTVSNMSPEDSSIYLCSVGDTREAFFGQGTRLTVV.

V usage is TRBV24-1 and J usage is TRBJ2-7; TCRdb calls TRBD2, which cannot be checked without DNA. CDR3 length: 15 amino acids. CDR1 KGHDR and CDR2 SFDVKD come from the germline V gene. The CDR3 spells CATSDWTSGRYEQYF.

The CDR3 sequence: CASSYLLGTNEQYF. The rearrangement uses TRBV6-5 and TRBJ2-7; TCRdb names TRBD2, which stays unverified in the absence of DNA. The CDR3 contains 14 residues. CDR1 MNHEY and CDR2 SVGAGI come from the germline V gene.

V gene TRBV6-5 combines with J gene TRBJ1-2. Germline V gene data show CDR1 as MNHEY and CDR2 as SVGAGI. This CDR3 spans 14 amino acids. CDR3 residues: CASSYPGNNYGYTF.

This clonotype is labeled medium-sized based on frequency. The chain links TRBV5-5 to TRBJ2-1. Germline V gives CDR1 SGHKS, CDR2 YYEKEE (reference sequence). The CDR3 is made up of 15 amino acids. CDR3 sequence reads: CASSLGLAPYNEQFF.

V usage is TRBV28 and J usage is TRBJ2-2; TCRdb's D call, TRBD2, is unchecked because there is no DNA. This CDR3 has 18 amino acids. The V gene's germline CDR1 is MDHEN and CDR2 SYDVKM. CDR3 sequence reads: CASSSTGTSGDYTGELFF.